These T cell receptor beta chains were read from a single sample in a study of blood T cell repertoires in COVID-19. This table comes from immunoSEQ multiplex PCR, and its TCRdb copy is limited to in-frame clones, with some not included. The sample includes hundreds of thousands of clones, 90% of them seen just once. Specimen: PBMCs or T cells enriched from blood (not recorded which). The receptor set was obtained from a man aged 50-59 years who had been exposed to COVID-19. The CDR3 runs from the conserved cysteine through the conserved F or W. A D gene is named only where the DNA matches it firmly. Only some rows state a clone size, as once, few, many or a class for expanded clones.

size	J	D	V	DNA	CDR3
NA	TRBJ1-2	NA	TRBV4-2	TGTGCCAGCAGCTTCCGGGGGGCGGAGAGGGGCTACACCTTC	CASSFRGAERGYTF
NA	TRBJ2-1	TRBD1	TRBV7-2	TGTGCCAGCAGCCCGGGACAGGGGTCCTACAATGAGCAGTTCTTC	CASSPGQGSYNEQFF
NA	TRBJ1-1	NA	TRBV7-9	TGTGCCAGCCATAGATCAGGGGCGAAGAACACTGAAGCTTTCTTT	CASHRSGAKNTEAFF
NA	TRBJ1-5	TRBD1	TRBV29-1	TGCAGCGCCAGGACAGGGATCGGCAATCAGCCCCAGCATTTT	CSARTGIGNQPQHF
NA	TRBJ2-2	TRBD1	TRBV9	TGTGCCAGCAGCGTAGCTGGAGGACAGGGGTCCACCGGGGAGCTGTTTTTT	CASSVAGGQGSTGELFF
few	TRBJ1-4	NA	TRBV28	TGTGCCAGCAGTTTCGAAGGGAGGACTAATGAAAAACTGTTTTTT	CASSFEGRTNEKLFF
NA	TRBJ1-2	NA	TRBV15	TGTGCCACCAGCAGAGGTGGCGGAGAAACCTATGGCTACACCTTC	CATSRGGGETYGYTF
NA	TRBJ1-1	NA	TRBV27	TGTGCCAGCAGGAGACAGCTGAACACTGAAGCTTTCTTT	CASRRQLNTEAFF
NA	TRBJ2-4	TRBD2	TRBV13	TGTGCCAGCAGCTCTGACGGACGGGGGGTTAACATTCAGTACTTC	CASSSDGRGVNIQYF
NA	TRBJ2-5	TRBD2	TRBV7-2	TGTGCCAGCAGCTGGGGGGCGCTAGCGGGGGAGGAGACCCAGTACTTC	CASSWGALAGEETQYF
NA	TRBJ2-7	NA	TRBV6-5	TGTGCCAGCAGTTACGACCGAAGAGCGACCTACGAGCAGTACTTC	CASSYDRRATYEQYF
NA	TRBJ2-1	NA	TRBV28	TGTGCCAGCAGTTTTCCGGGGGACGGCGGAGGTACCTACAATGAGCAGTTCTTC	CASSFPGDGGGTYNEQFF
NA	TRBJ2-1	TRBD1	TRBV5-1	TGCGCCAGCAGCTTGGAATGGGACAGGGGGGATGAGCAGTTCTTC	CASSLEWDRGDEQFF
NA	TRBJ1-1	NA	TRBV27	TGTGCCAGCTATCGGGGTTTAGCTGGGAACACTGAAGCTTTCTTT	CASYRGLAGNTEAFF
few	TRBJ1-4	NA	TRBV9	TGTGCCAGCAGTACAGATGCAACTAATGAAAAACTGTTTTTT	CASSTDATNEKLFF
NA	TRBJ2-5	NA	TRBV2	TGTGCCAGCAAGGGGATACAAGAGACCCAGTACTTC	CASKGIQETQYF
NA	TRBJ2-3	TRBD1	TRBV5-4	TGTGCCAGCAGCTCACGACAGGGGGCAGATACGCAGTATTTT	CASSSRQGADTQYF
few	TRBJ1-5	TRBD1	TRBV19	TGTGCCAGTAGTGCCCTTGGGACAGGGAGGCATTTT	CASSALGTGRHF
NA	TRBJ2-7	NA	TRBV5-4	TGTGCCAGCAGCTTGGAGATTGTCAGTGACGAGCAGTACTTC	CASSLEIVSDEQYF
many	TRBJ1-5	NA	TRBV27	TGTGCCAGCAGTTTTACACATCAGCAGCCCCAGCATTTT	CASSFTHQQPQHF
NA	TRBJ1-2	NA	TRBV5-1	TGCGCCAGCAGCTCGGACAGCCTTTTGGGCTATGGCTACACCTTC	CASSSDSLLGYGYTF
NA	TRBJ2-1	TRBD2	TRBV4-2	TGTGCCAGCAGCCAAACTAGCGGGGGGGCCCCTGGTGAGCAGTTCTTC	CASSQTSGGAPGEQFF
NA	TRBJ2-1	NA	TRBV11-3	TGTGCCAGCAGCTCCATACCGGCGGGTAACAATGAGCAGTTCTTC	CASSSIPAGNNEQFF
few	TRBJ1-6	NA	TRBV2	TGTGCCAGCAGGCCCACGGGTTCACCCCTCCACTTT	CASRPTGSPLHF
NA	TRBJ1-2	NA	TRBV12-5	TGTGCTAGTGGTTTGGTAGGGGGATACTATGGCTACACCTTC	CASGLVGGYYGYTF
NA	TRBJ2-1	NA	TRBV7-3	TGTGCCAGCAGCTTCCAGGGGTCGGGGTACAATGAGCAGTTCTTC	CASSFQGSGYNEQFF
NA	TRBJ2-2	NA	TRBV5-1	TGCGCCAGCAGCTTGGCTTTTGGCGGGACGAACACCGGGGAGCTGTTTTTT	CASSLAFGGTNTGELFF
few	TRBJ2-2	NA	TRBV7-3	TGTGCCAGCTCCCCCGGGAGGGAGCTGTTTTTT	CASSPGRELFF
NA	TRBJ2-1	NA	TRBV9	TGTGCCAGCAGCGTAGCTAGGACAGATCGGAGCTCCTACAATGAGCAGTTCTTC	CASSVARTDRSSYNEQFF
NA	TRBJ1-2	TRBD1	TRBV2	TGTGCCAGCCGACGACAGGGGAGCTATGGCTACACCTTC	CASRRQGSYGYTF
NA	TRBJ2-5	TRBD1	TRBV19	TGTGCCAGTAGTTTGGACAGGGTCGAGACCCAGTACTTC	CASSLDRVETQYF
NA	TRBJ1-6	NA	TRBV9	TGTGCCAGCAGCGTAGGTAGTTATAATTCACCCCTCCACTTT	CASSVGSYNSPLHF
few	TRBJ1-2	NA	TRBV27	TGTGCCAGCAGTTTCTCGACAGGCGACTATGGCTACACCTTC	CASSFSTGDYGYTF
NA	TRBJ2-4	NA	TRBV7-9	TGTGCCAGCAGCTTAGGAGTGGCCAAAAACATTCAGTACTTC	CASSLGVAKNIQYF
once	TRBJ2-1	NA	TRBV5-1	TGCGCCAGCAGGCCAGGCAGGGTCTCCTACAATGAGCAGTTCTTC	CASRPGRVSYNEQFF
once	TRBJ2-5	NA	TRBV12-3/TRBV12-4	TGTGCCAGCAGTTTTTACGGGACCCAGTACTTC	CASSFYGTQYF
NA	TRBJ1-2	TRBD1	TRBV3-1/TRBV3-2	TGTGCCAGCAGCCAAGTGACAGGGGGTCATGGCTACACCTTC	CASSQVTGGHGYTF
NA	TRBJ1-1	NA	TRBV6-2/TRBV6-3	TGTGCCAGCAGTTACTCTTGGTCTCGGGAAGCTGAAGCTTTCTTT	CASSYSWSREAEAFF
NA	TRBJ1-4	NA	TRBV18	TGTGCCAGCTCACCCGAGGGTCCAAGGAGCAATGAAAAACTGTTTTTT	CASSPEGPRSNEKLFF
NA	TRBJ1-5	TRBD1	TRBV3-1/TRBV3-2	TGTGCCAGCAGCCTCGACAGGGTCCAGCCCCAGCATTTT	CASSLDRVQPQHF
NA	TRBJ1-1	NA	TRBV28	TGTGCCAGCAGTTTAAGGAGCGCTGAAGCTTTCTTT	CASSLRSAEAFF
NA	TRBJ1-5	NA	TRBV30	TGTGCCTGGAGCCCAACAGGGCGGAATCAGCCCCAGCATTTT	CAWSPTGRNQPQHF
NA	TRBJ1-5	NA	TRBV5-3	TGTGCCAGAAGCTTCCCAGGGATTTGCAATCAGCCCCAGCATTTT	CARSFPGICNQPQHF
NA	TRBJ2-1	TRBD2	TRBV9	TGTGCCAGCAGCCCGGGAGGCGGGTTTTCGAGGGAGCAGTTCTTC	CASSPGGGFSREQFF
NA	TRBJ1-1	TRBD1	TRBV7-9	TGTGCCAGCAGCCATAGACAGGGGACGGGTCGGGGCACTGAAGCTTTCTTT	CASSHRQGTGRGTEAFF
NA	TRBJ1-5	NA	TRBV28	TGTGCCACTACTCCTCCGGGACTCAGTAGCAATCAGCCCCAGCATTTT	CATTPPGLSSNQPQHF
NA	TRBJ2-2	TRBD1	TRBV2	TGTGCCAGCAGACTTCCGGGACAGGGAACGAACACCGGGGAGCTGTTTTTT	CASRLPGQGTNTGELFF
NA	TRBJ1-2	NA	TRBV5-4	TGTGCCAGCAGCCCTCGGACAGATACAGCCTATGGCTACACCTTC	CASSPRTDTAYGYTF
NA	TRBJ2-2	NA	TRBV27	TGTGCCAGCAGGCCCGCAGGGTGGGACGGGGAGCTGTTTTTT	CASRPAGWDGELFF
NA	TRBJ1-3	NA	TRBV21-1	TGTGCCAGCCGGTCCGGGACAGGAGGAAACACCATATATTTT	CASRSGTGGNTIYF
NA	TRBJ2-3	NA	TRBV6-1	TGTGCCAGCAGTGAAGCTCACGGGGGTGGTACGCAGTATTTT	CASSEAHGGGTQYF
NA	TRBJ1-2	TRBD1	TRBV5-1	TGCGCCAGCAGCTTGCAGCCCAGGGGGCCGTATGGCTACACCTTC	CASSLQPRGPYGYTF
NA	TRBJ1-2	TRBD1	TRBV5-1	TGCGCCAGCAGCTCGCAAGGGACAGCTGACTATGGCTACACCTTC	CASSSQGTADYGYTF